The rows below give T cell receptor beta chains drawn from one sample of a study of T cell repertoires in cytomegalovirus infection. Their cognate antigens are unknown. In TCRdb, the reads were re-called with MiXCR into one record per CDR3 protein. This table has a few hundred thousand distinct CDR3 sequences, just under 35% appearing once. Sequencing used cultured PBMCs, obtained from culture after CMV antigen stimulation. All receptors come from a human donor in good health (CMV status not recorded). Some clones in this sample may be carry-over from other donors' samples. CDR3s include the opening cysteine and the closing phenylalanine or tryptophan. A D gene is named only where the DNA matches it firmly. Clone size is stated in some rows and not others, as once, few, many or a class when expanded.

v_gene	abundance	d_gene	j_gene	CDR3nt	CDR3aa
TRBV29-1	.	TRBD1	TRBJ2-1	TGCAGCGTTGAAAGGACAGGGCGCAATGAGCAGTTCTTC	CSVERTGRNEQFF
TRBV11-2	once	TRBD2	TRBJ2-1	TGTGCCAGCAGGTCCCTAGCGGGGCTGTACAATGAGCAGTTCTTC	CASRSLAGLYNEQFF
TRBV5-5	.	TRBD2	TRBJ2-7	TGTGCCAGCAACCGGGAGGTTTCCTACGAGCAGTACTTC	CASNREVSYEQYF
TRBV12-3/TRBV12-4	once	TRBD1	TRBJ1-5	TGTGCCAGCACCCCTGGGAACAGGGGAACAAGCAATCAGCCCCAGCATTTT	CASTPGNRGTSNQPQHF
TRBV6-1	.	.	TRBJ2-1	TGTGCCAGCAGTCGTCAGGGGAGTAGTGGAGGTGAGCAGTTCTTC	CASSRQGSSGGEQFF
TRBV7-6	many	.	TRBJ2-3	TGTGCCAGCAGCCCCGGGACTCTCCCGGGCACAGATACGCAGTATTTT	CASSPGTLPGTDTQYF
TRBV27	few	.	TRBJ1-2	TGTGCCAGCAGTTTCCTGGAGGAAAAACGGCCGAACTATGGCTACACCTTC	CASSFLEEKRPNYGYTF
TRBV5-5	.	.	TRBJ1-1	TGTGCCTGCAGCGTGGCGGCAGCCCCGACTGAAGCTTTCTTT	CACSVAAAPTEAFF
TRBV4-1	.	.	TRBJ2-2	TGCGCCAGCAGCCGCCCGACCCTGGGCGCGAACACCGGGGAGCTGTTTTTT	CASSRPTLGANTGELFF
TRBV12-3/TRBV12-4	.	TRBD2	TRBJ2-3	TGTGCCACAACGGCCCTAGCGGGAGGGCCAGATACGCAGTATTTT	CATTALAGGPDTQYF
TRBV12-3/TRBV12-4	.	.	TRBJ1-1	TGTGCCAGCAGGGATCTCTTGAACACTGAAGCTTTCTTT	CASRDLLNTEAFF
TRBV28	few	.	TRBJ1-2	TGTGCCAGCAGACCGACAGGATTCAACTATGGCTACACCTTC	CASRPTGFNYGYTF
TRBV12-3/TRBV12-4	many	.	TRBJ1-2	TGTGCCAGCAGTTTAGGACAGAATAACTATGGCTACACCTTC	CASSLGQNNYGYTF
TRBV7-2	.	TRBD2	TRBJ2-7	TGTGCCAGCCGACTAGCGGGCGGTTACGAGCAGTACTTC	CASRLAGGYEQYF
TRBV7-2	few	.	TRBJ2-7	TGTGCCAGCAGCTTCGAATTCAGGACGATCTACGAGCAGTACTTC	CASSFEFRTIYEQYF
TRBV2	few	.	TRBJ1-2	TGTGCCAGCAGTGAAGGTAACAGCAAAACGAACTATGGCTACACCTTC	CASSEGNSKTNYGYTF
TRBV18	few	TRBD2	TRBJ2-1	TGTGCCAGCTCTCGCTCACTAGCGGGAGCGGGGAATGAGCAGTTCTTC	CASSRSLAGAGNEQFF
TRBV7-9	.	.	TRBJ1-4	TGTGCCAGCAGCTTATCGACTCTTACAGGGTCGCCTCTTGTCCCTAATGAAAAACTGTTTTTT	CASSLSTLTGSPLVPNEKLFF
TRBV6-5	.	.	TRBJ2-1	TGTGCCAGCCGTTCCTTTAGCGGAAAGCAGTTCTTC	CASRSFSGKQFF
TRBV28	.	TRBD1	TRBJ2-1	TGTGCCAGCAGTCGACAGGGGGCAACCTACAATGAGCAGTTCTTC	CASSRQGATYNEQFF
TRBV7-9	.	TRBD2	TRBJ2-1	TGTGCCAGCAGCGCATTATTGGGACTAGCCCCCAATGAGCAGTTCTTC	CASSALLGLAPNEQFF
TRBV19	.	.	TRBJ1-1	TGTGCCAGTAGTGCCGTACTGAACACTGAAGCTTTCTTT	CASSAVLNTEAFF
TRBV7-2	many	.	TRBJ2-5	TGTGCCAGCAGCTGGGACAATCCCCAAGAGACCCAGTACTTC	CASSWDNPQETQYF
TRBV19	.	TRBD2	TRBJ2-2	TGTGCCAGTAGACCCCACGGGGGACTAGCGGGAGGGAGCACCGGGGAGCTGTTTTTT	CASRPHGGLAGGSTGELFF
TRBV7-8	many	.	TRBJ1-2	TGTGCCAGCAGCTTAGCGAGAACAGGACCTAACTATGGCTACACCTTC	CASSLARTGPNYGYTF
TRBV15	.	.	TRBJ1-5	TGTGCCACCAGCAGAGATGTGGGGGGGCGGAATCAGCCCCAGCATTTT	CATSRDVGGRNQPQHF
TRBV10-3	.	.	TRBJ2-7	TGTGCCATCAGTGAAACAGGGATCTCTTACGAGCAGTACTTC	CAISETGISYEQYF
TRBV27	.	.	TRBJ1-2	TGTGCCAGCAGCCAACTTGGGTCCTATGGCTACACCTTC	CASSQLGSYGYTF
TRBV7-8	few	.	TRBJ1-1	TGTGCCAGCAGCACCCATAACAGAGGGAACACTGAAGCTTTCTTT	CASSTHNRGNTEAFF
TRBV6-6	.	TRBD2	TRBJ2-5	TGTGCCAGCAGTTACGGTGTAGCGGGGGCCCCGCAAGAGACCCAGTACTTC	CASSYGVAGAPQETQYF